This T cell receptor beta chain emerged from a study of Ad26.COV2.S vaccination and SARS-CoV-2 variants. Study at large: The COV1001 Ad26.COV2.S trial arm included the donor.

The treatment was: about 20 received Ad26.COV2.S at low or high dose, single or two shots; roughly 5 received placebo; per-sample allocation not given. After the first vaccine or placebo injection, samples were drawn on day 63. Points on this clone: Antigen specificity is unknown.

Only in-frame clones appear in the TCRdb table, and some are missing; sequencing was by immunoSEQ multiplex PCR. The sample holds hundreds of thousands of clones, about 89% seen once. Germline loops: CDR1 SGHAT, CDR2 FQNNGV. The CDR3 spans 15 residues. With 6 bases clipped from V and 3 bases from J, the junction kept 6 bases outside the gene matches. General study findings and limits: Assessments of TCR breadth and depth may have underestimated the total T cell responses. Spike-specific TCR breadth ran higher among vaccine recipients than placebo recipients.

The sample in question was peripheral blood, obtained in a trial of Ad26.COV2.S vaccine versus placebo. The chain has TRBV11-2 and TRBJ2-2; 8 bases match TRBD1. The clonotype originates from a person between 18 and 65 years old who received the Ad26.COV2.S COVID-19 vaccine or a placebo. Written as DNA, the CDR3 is TGTGCCAGCAGACACAGGGGGATGGACACCGGGGAGCTGTTTTTT. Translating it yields CASRHRGMDTGELFF.